The source of this T cell receptor beta chain is a study of blood T cell repertoires in COVID-19. Study-level background: In each case, the material was cDNA or gDNA derived from T cells, B-cell-depleted T cells, or PBMCs.

Seattle-derived patients entered the study during active infection and were followed longitudinally. This CDR3 contains 13 residues. CDR1 and CDR2 (germline): SGHNT, YENEEA. V was shortened by 1 base and J by 7 bases, with 5 bases between the two germline ends. Original methodology: The authors estimated nucleated cell counts from reference gene primer amplification. The data were produced by immunoSEQ multiplex PCR, yet TCRdb's version contains in-frame clones alone and is incomplete. Clone size and the V and J calls come from that table; the DNA yielded D and trimming. The sample carries some 120,000 clones, more than 90% recorded once.

This TCR was recovered from a man between 60 and 75 years old with COVID-19, enrolled during active disease. Sequencing was carried out using peripheral blood. The chain employs TRBV11-3 and TRBJ1-6; D unclear. CDR3 sequence reads: CASSLGPNSPLHF. CDR3 sequence (DNA): TGTGCCAGCAGCTTAGGTCCGAATTCACCCCTCCACTTT. Combining the CDR3 with reference TRBV11-3 and TRBJ1-6 gives the whole variable domain EAGVVQSPRYKIIEKKQPVAFWCNPISGHNTLYWYLQNLGQGPELLIRYENEEAVDDSQLPKDRFSAERLKGVDSTLKIQPAELGDSAVYLCASSLGPNSPLHFGNGTRLTVT.